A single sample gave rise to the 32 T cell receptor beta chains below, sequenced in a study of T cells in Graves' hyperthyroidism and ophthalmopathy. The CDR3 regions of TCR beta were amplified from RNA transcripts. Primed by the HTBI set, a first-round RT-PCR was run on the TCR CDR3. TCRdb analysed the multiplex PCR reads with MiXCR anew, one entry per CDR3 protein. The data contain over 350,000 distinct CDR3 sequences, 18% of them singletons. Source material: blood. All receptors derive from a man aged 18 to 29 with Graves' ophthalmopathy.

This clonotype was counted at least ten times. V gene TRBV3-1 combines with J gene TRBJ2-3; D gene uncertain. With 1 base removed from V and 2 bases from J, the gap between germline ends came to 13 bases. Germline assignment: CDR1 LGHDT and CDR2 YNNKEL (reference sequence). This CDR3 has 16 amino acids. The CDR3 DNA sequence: TGTGCCAGCAGCCAAGGACGGGCGGTACACACAGATACGCAGTATTTT. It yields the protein CASSQGRAVHTDTQYF.

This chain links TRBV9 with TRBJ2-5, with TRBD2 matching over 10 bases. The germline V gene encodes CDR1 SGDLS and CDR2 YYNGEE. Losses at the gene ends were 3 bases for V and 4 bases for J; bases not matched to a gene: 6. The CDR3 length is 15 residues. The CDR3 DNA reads TGTGCCAGCAGCGGAACTAGCGGGGCCTCAGAGACCCAGTACTTC. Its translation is CASSGTSGASETQYF.

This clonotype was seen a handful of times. CDR3 amino acids: CASSFPGGLTYEQYF. The CDR3 DNA is TGCGCCAGCAGCTTCCCCGGGGGACTGACCTACGAGCAGTACTTC. This chain links TRBV5-1 with TRBJ2-7; tentatively, D is TRBD2 (6 bases). Per germline, CDR1 SGHRS and CDR2 YFSETQ. The CDR3 has 15 residues. V was pared by 2 bases and J by 2 bases, with 14 bases between.

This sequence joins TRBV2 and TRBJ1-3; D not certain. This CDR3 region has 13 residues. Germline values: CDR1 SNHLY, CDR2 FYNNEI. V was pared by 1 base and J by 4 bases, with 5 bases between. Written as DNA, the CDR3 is TGTGCCAGCAGTGAAGGGAACGGAAACACCATATATTTT. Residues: CASSEGNGNTIYF.

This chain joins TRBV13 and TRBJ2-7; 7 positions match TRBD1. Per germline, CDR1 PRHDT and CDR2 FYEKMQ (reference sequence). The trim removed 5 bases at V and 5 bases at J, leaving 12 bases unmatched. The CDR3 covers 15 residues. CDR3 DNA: TGTGCCAGCAGCCCTCGAGGGGGCCCGGGGCACGAGCAGTACTTC. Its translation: CASSPRGGPGHEQYF. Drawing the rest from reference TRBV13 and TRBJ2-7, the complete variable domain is AAGVIQSPRHLIKEKRETATLKCYPIPRHDTVYWYQQGPGQDPQFLISFYEKMQSDKGSIPDRFSAQQFSDYHSELNMSSLELGDSALYFCASSPRGGPGHEQYFGPGTRLTVT.

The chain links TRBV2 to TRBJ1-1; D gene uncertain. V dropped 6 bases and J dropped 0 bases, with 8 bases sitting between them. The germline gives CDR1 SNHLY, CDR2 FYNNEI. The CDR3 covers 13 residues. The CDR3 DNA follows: TGTGCCAGCAGAAGAGACCTGAACACTGAAGCTTTCTTT. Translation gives CASRRDLNTEAFF.

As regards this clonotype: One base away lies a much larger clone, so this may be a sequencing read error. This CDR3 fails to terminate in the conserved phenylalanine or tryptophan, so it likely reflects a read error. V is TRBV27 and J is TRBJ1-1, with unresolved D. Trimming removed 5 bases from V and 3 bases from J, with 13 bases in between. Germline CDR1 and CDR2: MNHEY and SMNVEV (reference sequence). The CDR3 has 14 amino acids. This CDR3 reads CASSPRIAYTEAFL. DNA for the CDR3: TGTGCCAGCAGTCCTAGGATAGCTTACACTGAAGCTTTCCTT.

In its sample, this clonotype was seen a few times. As DNA, the CDR3 is TGTGCCAGCAGTTTAATCCTGACAGGGGGCTATGGCTACACCTTC. Translation gives CASSLILTGGYGYTF. The rearrangement uses TRBV12-3 or TRBV12-4 and TRBJ1-2; 9 bases map to TRBD1. With 2 bases clipped from V and 4 bases from J, the junction kept 5 bases outside the gene matches. This CDR3 has 15 residues.

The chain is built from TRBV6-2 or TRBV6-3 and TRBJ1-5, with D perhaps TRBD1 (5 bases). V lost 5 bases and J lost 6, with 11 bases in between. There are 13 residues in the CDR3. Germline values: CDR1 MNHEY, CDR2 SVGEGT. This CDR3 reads CASSQGFPQPQHF. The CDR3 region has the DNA TGTGCCAGCAGTCAGGGTTTCCCTCAGCCCCAGCATTTT.

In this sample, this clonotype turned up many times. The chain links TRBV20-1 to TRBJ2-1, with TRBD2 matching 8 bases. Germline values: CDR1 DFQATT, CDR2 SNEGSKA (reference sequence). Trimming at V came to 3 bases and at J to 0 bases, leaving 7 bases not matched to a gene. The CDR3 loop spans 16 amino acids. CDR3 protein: CSARTSDRISYNEQFF. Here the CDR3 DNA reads TGCAGTGCTAGGACTAGCGACCGTATCTCCTACAATGAGCAGTTCTTC.

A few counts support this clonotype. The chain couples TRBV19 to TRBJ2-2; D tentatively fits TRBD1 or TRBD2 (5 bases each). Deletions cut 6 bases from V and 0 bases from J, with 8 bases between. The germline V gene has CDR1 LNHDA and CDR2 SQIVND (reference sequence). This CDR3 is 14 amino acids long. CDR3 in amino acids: CASRGTANTGELFF. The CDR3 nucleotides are TGTGCCAGTAGGGGGACCGCGAACACCGGGGAGCTGTTTTTT.

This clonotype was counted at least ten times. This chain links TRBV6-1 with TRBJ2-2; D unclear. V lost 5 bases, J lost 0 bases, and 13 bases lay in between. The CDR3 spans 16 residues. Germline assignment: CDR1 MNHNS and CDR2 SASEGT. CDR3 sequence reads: CASSQGRKANTGELFF. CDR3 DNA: TGTGCCAGCAGTCAAGGACGGAAAGCGAACACCGGGGAGCTGTTTTTT.

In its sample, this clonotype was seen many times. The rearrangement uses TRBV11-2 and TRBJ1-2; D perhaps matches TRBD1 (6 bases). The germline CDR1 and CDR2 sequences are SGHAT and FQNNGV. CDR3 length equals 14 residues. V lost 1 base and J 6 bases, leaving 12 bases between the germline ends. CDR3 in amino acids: CASSLVLQGHGYTF. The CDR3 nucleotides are TGTGCCAGCAGCTTAGTGTTACAGGGTCATGGCTACACCTTC.

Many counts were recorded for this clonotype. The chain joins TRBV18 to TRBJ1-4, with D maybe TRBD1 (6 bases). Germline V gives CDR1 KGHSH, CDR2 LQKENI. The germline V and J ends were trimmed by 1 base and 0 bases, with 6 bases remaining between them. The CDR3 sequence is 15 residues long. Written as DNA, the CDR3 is TGTGCCAGCTCACCACGACAGGCAACTAATGAAAAACTGTTTTTT. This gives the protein CASSPRQATNEKLFF.

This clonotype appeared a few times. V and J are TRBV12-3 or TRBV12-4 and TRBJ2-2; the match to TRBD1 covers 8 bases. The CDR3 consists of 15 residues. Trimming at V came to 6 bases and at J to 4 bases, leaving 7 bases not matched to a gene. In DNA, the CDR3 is TGTGCCAGCAGCCATGGACAGGGTAGCACCGGGGAGCTGTTTTTT. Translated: CASSHGQGSTGELFF.

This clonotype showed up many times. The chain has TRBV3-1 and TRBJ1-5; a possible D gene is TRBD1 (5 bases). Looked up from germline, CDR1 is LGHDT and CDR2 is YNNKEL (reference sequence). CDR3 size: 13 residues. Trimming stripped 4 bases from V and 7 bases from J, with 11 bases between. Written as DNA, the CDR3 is TGTGCCAGCAGCCTGGACATAAACCAGCCCCAGCATTTT. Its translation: CASSLDINQPQHF.

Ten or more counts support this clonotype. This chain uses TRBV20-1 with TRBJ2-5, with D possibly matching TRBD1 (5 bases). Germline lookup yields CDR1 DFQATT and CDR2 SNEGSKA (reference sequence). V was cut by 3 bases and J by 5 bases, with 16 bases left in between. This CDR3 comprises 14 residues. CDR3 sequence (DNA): TGCAGTGCTAGGAAACATCAGGGTGGGGAGACCCAGTACTTC. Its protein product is CSARKHQGGETQYF.

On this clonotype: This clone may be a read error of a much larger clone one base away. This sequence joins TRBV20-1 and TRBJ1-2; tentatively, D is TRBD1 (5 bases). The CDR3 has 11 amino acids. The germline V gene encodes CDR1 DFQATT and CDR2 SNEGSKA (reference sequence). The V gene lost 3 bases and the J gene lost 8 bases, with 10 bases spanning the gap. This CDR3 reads CSASLGVGYTF. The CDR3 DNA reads TGCAGTGCTAGTCTGGGGGTCGGCTACACCTTC.

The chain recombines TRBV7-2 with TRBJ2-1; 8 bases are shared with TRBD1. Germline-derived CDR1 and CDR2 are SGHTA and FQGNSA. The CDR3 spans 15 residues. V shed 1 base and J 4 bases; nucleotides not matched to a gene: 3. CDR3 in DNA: TGTGCCAGCAGCTTAGGGACAGGGTTATACAATGAGCAGTTCTTC. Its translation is CASSLGTGLYNEQFF.

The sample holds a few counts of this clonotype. CDR3 DNA: TGCAGCGCTGGCGGAATCTCTGGAAACACCATATATTTT. The encoded protein is CSAGGISGNTIYF. The rearrangement uses TRBV29-1 and TRBJ1-3; D not resolved. Trimming shortened V by 7 bases and J by 0 bases, and 10 bases separated the two germline ends. This CDR3 region has 13 residues. The V gene's germline CDR1 is SQVTM and CDR2 ANQGSEA. Filled out from reference TRBV29-1 and TRBJ1-3, the complete variable domain reads SAVISQKPSRDICQRGTSLTIQCQVDSQVTMMFWYRQQPGQSLTLIATANQGSEATYESGFVIDKFPISRPNLTFSTLTVSNMSPEDSSIYLCSAGGISGNTIYFGEGSWLTVV.

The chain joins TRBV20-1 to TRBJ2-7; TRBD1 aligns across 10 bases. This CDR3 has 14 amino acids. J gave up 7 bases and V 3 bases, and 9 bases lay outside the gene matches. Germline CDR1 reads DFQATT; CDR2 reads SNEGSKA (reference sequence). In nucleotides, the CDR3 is TGCAGTGCTAGGGCCGGGACAGGGGTTCATGAGCAGTACTTC. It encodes CSARAGTGVHEQYF.

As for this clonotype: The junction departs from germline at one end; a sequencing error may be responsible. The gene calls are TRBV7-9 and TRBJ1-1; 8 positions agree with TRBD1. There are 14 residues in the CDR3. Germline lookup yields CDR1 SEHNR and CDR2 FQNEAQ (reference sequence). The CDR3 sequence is CASSWTGMNTEVFF. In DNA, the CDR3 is TGTGCCAGCAGCTGGACAGGGATGAACACTGAAGTTTTCTTT.

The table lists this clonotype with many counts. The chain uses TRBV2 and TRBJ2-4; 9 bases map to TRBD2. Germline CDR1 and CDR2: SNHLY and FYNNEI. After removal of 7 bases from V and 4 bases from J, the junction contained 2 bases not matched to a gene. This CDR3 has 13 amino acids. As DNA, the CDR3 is TGTGCCAGCACGAGCGGGGGGAAAAACATTCAGTACTTC. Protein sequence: CASTSGGKNIQYF.

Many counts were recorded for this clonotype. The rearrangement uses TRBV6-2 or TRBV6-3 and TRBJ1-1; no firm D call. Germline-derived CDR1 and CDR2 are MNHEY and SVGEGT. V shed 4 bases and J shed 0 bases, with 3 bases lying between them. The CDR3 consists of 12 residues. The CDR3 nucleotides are TGTGCCAGCAGTTCGGTGAACACTGAAGCTTTCTTT. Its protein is CASSSVNTEAFF.

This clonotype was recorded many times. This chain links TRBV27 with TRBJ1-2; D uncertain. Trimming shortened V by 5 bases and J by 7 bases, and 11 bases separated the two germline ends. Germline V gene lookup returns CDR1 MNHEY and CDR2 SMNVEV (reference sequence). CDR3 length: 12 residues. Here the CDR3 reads CASSPAGFGYTF. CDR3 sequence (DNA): TGTGCCAGCAGTCCCGCGGGGTTTGGCTACACCTTC.

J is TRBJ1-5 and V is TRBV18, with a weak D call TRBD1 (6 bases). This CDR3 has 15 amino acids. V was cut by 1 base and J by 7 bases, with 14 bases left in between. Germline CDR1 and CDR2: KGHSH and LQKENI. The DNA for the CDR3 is TGTGCCAGCTCACCACTAGGACAGTCCAAACAGCCCCAGCATTTT. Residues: CASSPLGQSKQPQHF. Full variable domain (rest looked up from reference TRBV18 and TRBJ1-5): NAGVMQNPRHLVRRRGQEARLRCSPMKGHSHVYWYRQLPEEGLKFMVYLQKENIIDESGMPKERFSAEFPKEGPSILRIQQVVRGDSAAYFCASSPLGQSKQPQHFGDGTRLSIL.

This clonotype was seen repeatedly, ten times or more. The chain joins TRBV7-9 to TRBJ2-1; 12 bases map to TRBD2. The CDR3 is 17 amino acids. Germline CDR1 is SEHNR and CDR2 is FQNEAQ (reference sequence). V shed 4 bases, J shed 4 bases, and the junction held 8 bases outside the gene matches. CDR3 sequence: CASSSRTSGEPYNEQFF. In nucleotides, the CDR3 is TGTGCCAGCAGCTCCCGGACTAGCGGGGAACCTTACAATGAGCAGTTCTTC.

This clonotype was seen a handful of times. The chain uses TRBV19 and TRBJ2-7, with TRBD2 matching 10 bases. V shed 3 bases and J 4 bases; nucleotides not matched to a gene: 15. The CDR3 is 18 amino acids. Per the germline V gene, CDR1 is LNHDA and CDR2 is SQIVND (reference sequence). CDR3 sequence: CASSMSRGLADLSYEQYF. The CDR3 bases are TGTGCCAGTAGTATGTCCCGCGGACTAGCGGACCTATCTTACGAGCAGTACTTC.

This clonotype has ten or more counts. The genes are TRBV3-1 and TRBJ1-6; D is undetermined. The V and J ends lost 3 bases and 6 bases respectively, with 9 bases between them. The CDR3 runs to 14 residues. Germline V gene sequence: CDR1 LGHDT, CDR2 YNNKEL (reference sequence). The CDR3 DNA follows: TGTGCCAGCAGCCACGGTCGAAGTAATTCACCCCTCCACTTT. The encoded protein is CASSHGRSNSPLHF.

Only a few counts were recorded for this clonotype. Written as DNA, the CDR3 is TGTGCCAGCAGCTTAGAGGGACAGGGGGCGCATTACCCCCTACTAGACCGCTTCGAGCAGTACTTC. Translation: CASSLEGQGAHYPLLDRFEQYF. This chain uses TRBV13 with TRBJ2-7; 12 nucleotides agree with TRBD1. Trimming at V came to 1 base and at J to 6 bases, leaving 25 bases not matched to a gene. CDR3 length: 22 amino acids. CDR1 and CDR2 (germline): PRHDT, FYEKMQ (reference sequence).

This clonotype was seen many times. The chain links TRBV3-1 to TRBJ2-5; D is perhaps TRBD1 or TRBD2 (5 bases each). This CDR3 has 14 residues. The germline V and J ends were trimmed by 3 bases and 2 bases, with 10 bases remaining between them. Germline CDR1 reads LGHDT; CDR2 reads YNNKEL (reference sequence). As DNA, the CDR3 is TGTGCCAGCAGCCATGGGACGGATCAAGAGACCCAGTACTTC. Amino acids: CASSHGTDQETQYF.

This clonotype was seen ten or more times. The CDR3 DNA follows: TGCAGTGCTAGAGCCCCGGACGGTGCCGACACTGAAGCTTTCTTT. Translation gives CSARAPDGADTEAFF. This chain links TRBV20-1 with TRBJ1-1; no firm D call. CDR1 is DFQATT and CDR2 is SNEGSKA in the germline V gene (reference sequence). Trimming removed 1 base at V and 3 bases at J, with 15 bases between. The CDR3 runs 15 residues.